This passage covers 12 T cell receptor beta chains from one sample sequenced in a study of human T cells and chemical hapten exposure. This sample's time point: patch test 2, 6 weeks after DPC sensitization. Treatment in this sample: therapeutic diphenylcyclopropenone sensitization with weekly scalp DPC. In TCRdb, the RACE reads were re-called with MiXCR into one record per CDR3 protein. The top ten hold about 15% of the sample, which has about 42,000 distinct CDR3 sequences, around 9% seen once. Source: whole blood, taken in connection with sensitization to the hapten diphenylcyclopropenone (DPC). Receptors originate from a woman aged 40 to 50 with alopecia areata. Some clones in this sample may be carry-over from other donors' samples.

This clonotype is medium-sized. The rearrangement uses TRBV29-1 and TRBJ2-3; D not resolved. Deletions cut 4 bases from V and 7 bases from J, with 12 bases between. The germline V gene encodes CDR1 SQVTM and CDR2 ANQGSEA. The CDR3 is 12 residues long. The CDR3 coding sequence is TGCAGCGTTGTGACCCCACCGTATACGCAGTATTTT. Translation: CSVVTPPYTQYF.

In its sample, this clonotype was seen many times. The chain couples TRBV18 to TRBJ1-3; 11 bases are a match to TRBD1. J gave up 0 bases and V 6 bases, and 10 bases lay outside the gene matches. Germline V CDR1 and CDR2: KGHSH, LQKENI. CDR3 length: 18 amino acids. The CDR3 region is CASSPGQGGSSSGNTIYF. The CDR3 bases are TGTGCCAGCTCGCCGGGACAGGGGGGTTCAAGCTCTGGAAACACCATATATTTT.

The genes are TRBV18 and TRBJ1-2; D not resolved. This CDR3 is built from 13 residues. The V gene lost 3 bases and the J gene lost 8 bases, with 13 bases spanning the gap. The germline V gene encodes CDR1 KGHSH and CDR2 LQKENI. CDR3 bases: TGTGCCAGCTCACCTTCCGGGGAGGAGGGCTACACCTTC. Protein product: CASSPSGEEGYTF.

In this sample, this clonotype turned up a few times. The chain employs TRBV27 and TRBJ1-2; tentative D call: TRBD1 (5 bases). V gave up 5 bases and J gave up 8 bases, with 15 bases separating them. CDR3 length equals 13 residues. In germline, CDR1 is MNHEY, CDR2 SMNVEV (reference sequence). The CDR3 DNA reads as TGTGCCAGCAGTCCAGGGAGTCGATGGGGCTACACCTTC. As protein: CASSPGSRWGYTF.

This clonotype was detected many times. The V call is TRBV19, the J call TRBJ1-2, with D hard to call. V lost 8 bases and J 4 bases, leaving 11 bases between the germline ends. The CDR3 contains 12 residues. CDR1 is LNHDA and CDR2 is SQIVND in the germline V gene (reference sequence). The CDR3 spells CASHKRGYGYTF. CDR3 in DNA: TGTGCCAGTCATAAGCGCGGCTATGGCTACACCTTC.

This clonotype was picked up many times. The chain links TRBV10-3 to TRBJ2-3, with D possibly matching TRBD2 (5 bases). Germline CDR1 ENHRY, CDR2 SYGVKD. V lost 7 bases and J 2 bases, leaving 7 bases between the germline ends. The CDR3 runs 12 residues. CDR3 coding DNA: TGTGCCATCAAGACTAACACAGATACGCAGTATTTT. Translation: CAIKTNTDTQYF.

This clonotype appeared a few times. In nucleotides, the CDR3 is TGCGCCAGCAGCTTGGATCCGGACTCTAATTCACCCCTCCACTTT. Its translation is CASSLDPDSNSPLHF. The rearrangement links TRBV5-1 to TRBJ1-6; no firm D call. Per the germline V gene, CDR1 is SGHRS and CDR2 is YFSETQ. The V end was cut by 0 bases, the J end by 6 bases, with 10 bases between. This CDR3 comprises 15 residues.

The table lists this clonotype with many counts. This chain connects TRBV12-3 or TRBV12-4 to TRBJ2-3; D possibly corresponds to TRBD2 (5 bases). Deletions cut 5 bases from V and 9 bases from J, with 9 bases between. The CDR3 sequence is 11 residues long. CDR3 sequence: CASSPRETQYF. The CDR3 DNA is TGTGCCAGCAGTCCCCGGGAAACGCAGTATTTT.

A few counts support this clonotype. A much larger clone is a single base away; this may be a read error. V and J are TRBV20-1 and TRBJ1-2, with TRBD1 matching 8 bases. V trimming: 4 bases; J trimming: 4 bases; junction bases outside the gene matches: 8. Germline loops: CDR1 DFQATT, CDR2 SNEGSKA (reference sequence). This CDR3 comprises 14 residues. CDR3 in amino acids: CSATRTGTRYGYTF. The DNA for the CDR3 is TGCAGTGCTACCAGGACAGGGACCCGCTATGGCTACACCTTC.

This clonotype turned up a few times. The rearrangement joins TRBV20-1 to TRBJ1-3, with a weak D call TRBD1 (6 bases). The germline CDR1 and CDR2 sequences are DFQATT and SNEGSKA (reference sequence). V was shortened by 4 bases and J by 4 bases, with 11 bases between the two germline ends. The CDR3 totals 13 residues. CDR3 region: CSAIWGLGNTIYF. The CDR3 DNA reads TGCAGTGCTATTTGGGGGCTAGGAAACACCATATATTTT.

The chain has TRBV24-1 and TRBJ2-3; 7 bases line up with TRBD1. CDR3 length: 16 residues. J lost 5 bases, V lost 1 base, and 8 bases had no gene match. CDR1 KGHDR and CDR2 SFDVKD come from the germline V gene. DNA for the CDR3: TGTGCCACCAGTGATTTTCAACAGGGGTGGGGAGATACGCAGTATTTT. Protein product: CATSDFQQGWGDTQYF.

This clonotype was found many times. The V gene is TRBV29-1, the J gene TRBJ2-7; 7 positions match TRBD1. CDR3 length equals 11 residues. The V gene's germline CDR1 is SQVTM and CDR2 ANQGSEA. The V gene end was trimmed by 6 bases and the J gene end by 4 bases; junction bases not matched to a gene: 3. CDR3 residues: CSVPQGYEQYF. The CDR3 DNA follows: TGCAGCGTCCCACAGGGGTACGAGCAGTACTTC.